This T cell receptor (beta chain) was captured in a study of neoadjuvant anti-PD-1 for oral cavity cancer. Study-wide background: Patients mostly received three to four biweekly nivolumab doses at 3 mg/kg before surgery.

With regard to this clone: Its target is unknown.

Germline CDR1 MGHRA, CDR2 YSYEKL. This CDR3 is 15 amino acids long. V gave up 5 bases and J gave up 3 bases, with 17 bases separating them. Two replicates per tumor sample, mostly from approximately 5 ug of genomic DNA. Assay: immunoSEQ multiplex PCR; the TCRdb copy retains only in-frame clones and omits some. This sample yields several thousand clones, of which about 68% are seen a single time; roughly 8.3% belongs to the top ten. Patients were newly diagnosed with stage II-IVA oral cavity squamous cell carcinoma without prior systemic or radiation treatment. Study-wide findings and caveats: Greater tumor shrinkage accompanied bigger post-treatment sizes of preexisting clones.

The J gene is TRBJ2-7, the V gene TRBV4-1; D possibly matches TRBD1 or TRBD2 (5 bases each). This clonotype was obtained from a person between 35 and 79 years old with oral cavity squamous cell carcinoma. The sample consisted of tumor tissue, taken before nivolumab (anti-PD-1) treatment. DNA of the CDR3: TGCGCCAGCAGCTCCCGGGACGAGACGTTCTACGAGCAGTACTTC. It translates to CASSSRDETFYEQYF.